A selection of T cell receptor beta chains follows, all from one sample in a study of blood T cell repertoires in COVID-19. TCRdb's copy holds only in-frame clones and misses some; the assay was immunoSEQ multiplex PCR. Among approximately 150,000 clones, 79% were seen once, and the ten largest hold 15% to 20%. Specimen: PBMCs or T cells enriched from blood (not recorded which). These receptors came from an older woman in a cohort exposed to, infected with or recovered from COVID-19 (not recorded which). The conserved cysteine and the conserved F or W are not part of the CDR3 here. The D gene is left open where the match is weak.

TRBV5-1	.	ASSPDLEKLF
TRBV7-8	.	ASSVSRGWGTQY
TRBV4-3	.	ASSRALRQDYGYT
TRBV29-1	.	SVLRDKQY
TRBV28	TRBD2	ASSLSLAGGIRETQY
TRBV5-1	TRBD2	ASSPGTSGSGADTQY
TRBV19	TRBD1	ASSAPTGGKNIQY
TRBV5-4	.	ASSLGGLRVGSGEAF
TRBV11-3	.	ASSLDSRRSSGNTIY
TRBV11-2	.	ASSLGSDAGLSGNTIY
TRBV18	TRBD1	ASSTTGGSEGYT
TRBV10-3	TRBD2	AISDALAGGEQY
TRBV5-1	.	ASSSGEGADEQF
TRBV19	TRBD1	ASRTRGQGLFGYT
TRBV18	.	ASSPPPFQYDSQVSMNTEAF
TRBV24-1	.	ATSDATGPNEKLF
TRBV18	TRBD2	ASSRRTSGRTDTQY
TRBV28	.	ASSSRAGSWNQPQH
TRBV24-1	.	ATSDWGHPSSYNEQF
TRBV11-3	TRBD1	ASSLYGGGSGTEAF
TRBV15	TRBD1	ATSKGQGGRQETQY
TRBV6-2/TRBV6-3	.	ASSYRDIYEQY
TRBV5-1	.	ASSTSTVGTEAF
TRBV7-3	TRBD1	ASSLGGTGSYNEQF
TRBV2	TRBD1	ASRGTVGGYT
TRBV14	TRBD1	ASSQEVRGLISENTEAF
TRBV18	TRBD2	ASSRTSGGTPDTQY
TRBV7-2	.	ASSLASSNNEQF
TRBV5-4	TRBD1	ASSLGGQPANSPLH
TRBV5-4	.	ASSAGRGLPSYEQY
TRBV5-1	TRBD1	ASSFQDRGTQY
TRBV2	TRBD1	ASTRDRFVSVGTEAF
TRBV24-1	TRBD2	ATSDFGTSGLYEQY
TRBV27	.	ASSLKGLNSPLH
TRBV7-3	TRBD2	ASSLRLAGGPDTQY